The rows below give T cell receptor beta chains drawn from one sample of a study of human T cells and chemical hapten exposure. TCRdb redid the calling of the 5' RACE reads with MiXCR, one entry per CDR3 protein. The top ten hold about 1.3% of the sample, which has about 140,000 distinct CDR3 sequences, around 4% seen once. The receptors originated from a female donor in good health. CDR3s include the opening cysteine and the closing phenylalanine or tryptophan. Each record gives: D gene, clone size, J gene, V gene, CDR3 protein, CDR3 DNA. D genes are given only for firm matches. Size values are once, few and many counts, or a class for expanded clones, and some rows have none.

TRBD1 many TRBJ2-4 TRBV6-1 CASRGTGTIAKNIQYF TGTGCCAGCAGGGGGACAGGGACTATAGCCAAAAACATTCAGTACTTC
. many TRBJ2-7 TRBV28 CASSSDRTFSYEQYF TGTGCCAGCAGTTCCGACAGGACCTTCTCCTACGAGCAGTACTTC
. many TRBJ2-7 TRBV28 CASSNLYEQYF TGTGCCAGCAGTAACCTCTACGAGCAGTACTTC
. many TRBJ2-5 TRBV9 CASSVGVSAETQYF TGTGCCAGCAGCGTAGGGGTTAGCGCAGAGACCCAGTACTTC
. many TRBJ1-1 TRBV5-1 CASSVTAMDTEAFF TGCGCCAGCAGCGTGACAGCAATGGACACTGAAGCTTTCTTT
. many TRBJ2-7 TRBV20-1 CSAPQESRSSYEQYF TGCAGTGCTCCACAAGAGTCCCGAAGCTCCTACGAGCAGTACTTC
. many TRBJ1-6 TRBV28 CASSFVVSENSPLHF TGTGCCAGCAGTTTTGTGGTCAGTGAAAATTCACCCCTCCACTTT
. many TRBJ2-7 TRBV6-2/TRBV6-3 CASSLTGQSNGQYF TGTGCCAGCAGCTTAACGGGACAATCGAACGGGCAGTACTTC
TRBD2 many TRBJ2-1 TRBV6-2/TRBV6-3 CASSTSRIAGGQIGYNEQFF TGTGCCAGCAGCACATCACGAATAGCGGGGGGGCAAATCGGTTACAATGAGCAGTTCTTC
TRBD1 many TRBJ2-5 TRBV29-1 CSVLTGEETQYF TGCAGCGTGCTGACAGGGGAAGAGACCCAGTACTTC
. many TRBJ1-1 TRBV7-8 CASSLGWTLATEAFF TGTGCCAGCAGCTTAGGCTGGACACTTGCCACTGAAGCTTTCTTT
. . TRBJ1-5 TRBV7-9 CASSLAKAGGNQPQHF TGTGCCAGCAGCTTAGCTAAGGCAGGGGGCAATCAGCCCCAGCATTTT
. many TRBJ1-1 TRBV11-2 CASSPYGYTTEAFF TGTGCCAGCAGCCCATACGGATATACCACTGAAGCTTTCTTT
. many TRBJ2-2 TRBV12-5 CASGLGSGELFF TGTGCTAGTGGTTTAGGGTCCGGGGAGCTGTTTTTT
. many TRBJ1-1 TRBV5-1 CASSFTGAIEAFF TGCGCCAGCAGCTTCACCGGGGCCATAGAAGCTTTCTTT
. few TRBJ1-5 TRBV6-2/TRBV6-3 CASSYGGSNQPQHF TGTGCCAGCAGTTACGGGGGCAGCAATCAGCCCCAGCATTTT
. . TRBJ2-3 TRBV10-3 CAISAETRADTQYF TGTGCCATCAGTGCCGAGACTAGGGCAGATACGCAGTATTTT
. many TRBJ2-4 TRBV29-1 CSVEEHYTEIAKNIQYF TGCAGCGTTGAGGAACATTACACAGAAATAGCCAAAAACATTCAGTACTTC
TRBD1 many TRBJ2-5 TRBV11-3 CASSPGTGSIETQYF TGTGCCAGCAGCCCCGGGACAGGGTCTATCGAGACCCAGTACTTC
. . TRBJ1-6 TRBV6-1 CASSEARGGSTYNSPLHF TGTGCCAGCAGTGAAGCGCGGGGGGGATCGACCTATAATTCACCCCTCCACTTT
. many TRBJ2-3 TRBV7-6 CASSPVLGDTQYF TGTGCCAGCAGTCCAGTTTTAGGGGATACGCAGTATTTT
. many TRBJ2-7 TRBV6-5 CATLNSYEQYF TGTGCCACTCTGAACTCCTACGAGCAGTACTTC
TRBD2 . TRBJ2-3 TRBV7-9 CASSFSRGGGGTQYF TGTGCCAGCAGCTTCAGTCGGGGGGGCGGCGGTACGCAGTATTTT
. many TRBJ2-1 TRBV5-4 CASSTASYNEQFF TGTGCCAGCAGTACGGCCTCCTACAATGAGCAGTTCTTC
TRBD1 many TRBJ1-6 TRBV5-1 CASSHDTGVSYNSPLHF TGCGCCAGCAGCCACGACACAGGGGTGAGCTATAATTCACCCCTCCACTTT
. . TRBJ2-1 TRBV3-1 CASSQLGLSSYNEQFF TGTGCCAGCAGCCAATTAGGGCTGAGCTCCTACAATGAGCAGTTCTTC
. . TRBJ2-3 TRBV7-2 CASSLEPRVTQYF TGTGCCAGCAGCTTAGAACCCCGTGTTACGCAGTATTTT
TRBD1 many TRBJ2-1 TRBV7-9 CASSLKVGTGVNEQFF TGTGCCAGCAGCTTAAAAGTAGGGACAGGGGTCAATGAGCAGTTCTTC